The 18 T cell receptor beta chains in this list originate from one sample, sequenced in a study of identifying expanded T cells in peripheral blood. The assay was immunoSEQ multiplex PCR, and TCRdb's table has in-frame clones only and misses some. The data contain 75,000 to 95,000 clones, 70% to 90% of them seen just once; the ten biggest clones take up approximately 7%. Material for sequencing was blood. The receptors were sampled from a person between 18 and 75 years old in good health.

The chain joins TRBV19 to TRBJ1-4; D is unresolved. Trimming took off 1 base at V and 5 bases at J, with 11 bases between the two ends. Germline-derived CDR1 and CDR2 are LNHDA and SQIVND (reference sequence). This CDR3 is 15 amino acids long. For the CDR3, the DNA is TGTGCCAGTAGTATAGGGTACTACGACAATGAAAAACTGTTTTTT. This translates into CASSIGYYDNEKLFF.

The rearrangement joins TRBV6-6 to TRBJ1-5; a weak D match, TRBD1 (5 bases). CDR3 length: 15 residues. Deletions cut 0 bases from V and 1 base from J, with 7 bases between. Germline values: CDR1 MNHNY, CDR2 SVGAGI (reference sequence). CDR3 loop: CASSYSTASNQPQHF. CDR3 bases: TGTGCCAGCAGTTACTCGACAGCCAGCAATCAGCCCCAGCATTTT.

A single count supports this clone. The V call is TRBV18, the J call TRBJ1-2, with 11 bases identical to TRBD1. The junction had 4 bases not matched to a gene; V was cut back by 5 bases and J by 2 bases. The CDR3 totals 15 residues. Germline values: CDR1 KGHSH, CDR2 LQKENI. This CDR3 reads CASSTDRGLNYGYTF. Written as DNA, the CDR3 is TGTGCCAGCTCAACGGACAGGGGGCTAAACTATGGCTACACCTTC.

V gene TRBV7-3 combines with J gene TRBJ2-7, with 7 bases fitting TRBD1. The CDR3 contains 16 residues. CDR1 is SGHTA, CDR2 FQGTGA, per germline. The V segment lost 6 bases and the J segment 3 bases; nucleotides outside the gene matches: 14. The CDR3 DNA reads TGTGCCAGCAGTTTTGGGGAAACAGGGGCGGGCTACGAGCAGTACTTC. As protein: CASSFGETGAGYEQYF.

The V and J genes are TRBV6-6 and TRBJ2-5; weak D call: TRBD2 (7 bases). Germline values: CDR1 MNHNY, CDR2 SVGAGI (reference sequence). This CDR3 contains 13 residues. Trimming left V 8 bases short and J 5 bases short, with 15 bases between. CDR3 DNA: TGTGCCAGCCGTGGGGGGGCGGAGGAGACCCAGTACTTC. Protein: CASRGGAEETQYF.

This clone was counted once. V and J are TRBV15 and TRBJ1-3; no firm D call. The CDR3 extends over 16 amino acids. Trimming pared 0 bases from V and 0 bases from J, leaving 9 bases between. Germline V gives CDR1 LNHNV, CDR2 YYDKDF (reference sequence). The CDR3 sequence: CATSRDHAGSGNTIYF. The CDR3 DNA sequence: TGTGCCACCAGCAGAGATCACGCAGGCTCTGGAAACACCATATATTTT.

V is TRBV5-1 and J is TRBJ1-2; 9 bases fit TRBD1. The V segment lost 2 bases and the J segment 8 bases; nucleotides outside the gene matches: 16. CDR1 and CDR2 (germline): SGHRS, YFSETQ. The CDR3 spans 17 residues. CDR3 loop: CASSFHFGQGLEVGYTF. CDR3 bases: TGCGCCAGCAGCTTCCATTTCGGACAGGGGCTAGAAGTCGGCTACACCTTC.

V and J are TRBV19 and TRBJ2-1, with D perhaps TRBD1 or TRBD2 (6 bases each). The CDR3 contains 14 residues. V shed 4 bases and J shed 8 bases, with 15 bases lying between them. Germline lookup yields CDR1 LNHDA and CDR2 SQIVND (reference sequence). The CDR3 DNA reads as TGTGCCAGTAGTAGCGGGACACTTCGGGATGAGCAGTTCTTC. Translated: CASSSGTLRDEQFF.

CDR3 region: CASSQVDRTGGLKGYTF. CDR3 DNA: TGTGCCAGCAGCCAAGTCGACAGGACAGGGGGCCTAAAGGGCTACACCTTC. The chain carries TRBV4-2 and TRBJ1-2, with TRBD1 identical over 11 bases. The CDR3 is 17 amino acids. CDR1 is LGHNA, CDR2 YNFKEQ, per germline. Trimming cost V 1 base and J 8 bases; bases outside gene matches: 12.

V usage is TRBV19 and J usage is TRBJ1-2; possibly TRBD1 for D (5 bases). V shed 9 bases and J shed 2 bases, with 16 bases lying between them. Germline CDR1 and CDR2: LNHDA and SQIVND (reference sequence). This CDR3 comprises 14 residues. The CDR3 DNA reads as TGTGCCAGCAGAGATCGGGGCAGGAACTATGGCTACACCTTC. This translates into CASRDRGRNYGYTF. Full variable domain (outside the CDR3, taken from reference TRBV19 and TRBJ1-2): DGGITQSPKYLFRKEGQNVTLSCEQNLNHDAMYWYRQDPGQGLRLIYYSQIVNDFQKGDIAEGYSVSREKKESFPLTVTSAQKNPTAFYLCASRDRGRNYGYTFGSGTRLTVV.

V is TRBV7-8 and J is TRBJ1-1; D gene uncertain. V shed 2 bases and J shed 1 base, with 11 bases lying between them. Germline-derived CDR1 and CDR2 are SGHVS and FQNEAQ. The CDR3 length is 15 residues. The CDR3 loop is CASSLLRVSNTEAFF. Here the CDR3 DNA reads TGTGCCAGCAGCTTATTGAGAGTTTCGAACACTGAAGCTTTCTTT.

The V call is TRBV2, the J call TRBJ2-3; D is uncertain. The CDR3 runs 15 residues. Between the trimmed V and J ends, which lost 6 bases and 0 bases, there was a span of 13 bases. The germline V gene has CDR1 SNHLY and CDR2 FYNNEI. The CDR3 DNA is TGTGCCAGCAGCCTCTCTCTGGGCAGCACAGATACGCAGTATTTT. It is translated as CASSLSLGSTDTQYF.

The rearrangement uses TRBV7-9 and TRBJ2-3, with 7 nucleotides matching TRBD1. Trimming removed 1 base from V and 1 base from J; junction bases left unmatched: 2. Germline-derived CDR1 and CDR2 are SEHNR and FQNEAQ (reference sequence). The CDR3 has 15 amino acids. As DNA, the CDR3 is TGTGCCAGCAGCTTAGATGGGACAGGCACAGATACGCAGTATTTT. This translates into CASSLDGTGTDTQYF.

CDR3 DNA sequence: TGTGCCACTTACGGGACAGGCAACACTGAAGCTTTCTTT. Translated, it gives CATYGTGNTEAFF. J is TRBJ1-1 and V is TRBV19; 8 bases align to TRBD1. This CDR3 has 13 amino acids. Trimming took 10 bases from V and 2 from J; bases not matched to a gene: 6. Germline V gives CDR1 LNHDA, CDR2 SQIVND (reference sequence).

The chain employs TRBV7-2 and TRBJ1-2, with TRBD1 identical over 10 bases. Germline trimming cut 1 base from V and 7 bases from J; bases unmatched to any gene: 12. Germline V gene sequence: CDR1 SGHTA, CDR2 FQGNSA. CDR3 size: 17 residues. DNA for the CDR3: TGTGCCAGCAGCTTAGGCCCTCCGACAGGGGGCTCTTCTGGCTACACCTTC. It yields the protein CASSLGPPTGGSSGYTF.

The V call is TRBV7-2, the J call TRBJ2-1, with 8 bases fitting TRBD2. CDR1 and CDR2 from the germline V gene are SGHTA and FQGNSA. V lost 7 bases to trimming and J lost 2 bases; unmatched junction nucleotides: 7. The CDR3 is 15 residues long. The CDR3 nucleotides read TGTGCCAGCACTCCGGGGGGGACCACCTACAATGAGCAGTTCTTC. Residues: CASTPGGTTYNEQFF.

This sequence joins TRBV4-2 and TRBJ1-4; D call uncertain. Trimming took 1 base from V and 8 from J, leaving 14 bases between them. This CDR3 is built from 15 residues. CDR1 is LGHNA, CDR2 YNFKEQ, per germline. The CDR3 reads CASSQGAGGKEKLFF. CDR3 DNA sequence: TGTGCCAGCAGCCAAGGTGCGGGTGGAAAAGAAAAACTGTTTTTT.

This chain connects TRBV5-1 to TRBJ1-3; D is ambiguous. Germline V gene lookup returns CDR1 SGHRS and CDR2 YFSETQ. The CDR3 sequence is 13 residues long. V was cut by 0 bases and J by 4 bases, with 5 bases left in between. CDR3 in amino acids: CASSLVPGNTIYF. CDR3 sequence (DNA): TGCGCCAGCAGCTTGGTGCCCGGAAACACCATATATTTT. Full variable domain (remainder filled in from reference TRBV5-1 and TRBJ1-3): KAGVTQTPRYLIKTRGQQVTLSCSPISGHRSVSWYQQTPGQGLQFLFEYFSETQRNKGNFPGRFSGRQFSNSRSEMNVSTLELGDSALYLCASSLVPGNTIYFGEGSWLTVV.